This T cell receptor (beta chain) was identified during a study of T cells in women clearing cervical HPV infection. The study, taken as a whole, reports: Combining TCR richness with V gene abundances gave approximately 0.84 AUC.

In the case of this clone: Its antigen is as yet unknown. The sequence runs out 3 residues before the end of the CDR3; the remainder is reconstructed from the germline J gene.

Germline trimming cut 3 bases from V and 3 bases from J; bases unmatched to any gene: 6. The CDR3 has 16 residues. Germline-derived CDR1 and CDR2 are LNHDA and SQIVND (reference sequence). Assay used: immunoSEQ multiplex PCR; TCRdb lists only in-frame clones, some missing. The sample table sets out over 30,000 clones. The chain is built from TRBV19 and TRBJ2-2; 8 bases fit TRBD1. The sample consisted of blood buffy coat. The TCR sequence derives from a woman aged 18 to 69 with a cervical HPV16 infection that either progressed to CIN3+ or cleared (not recorded which). CDR3 loop: CASSIRTGYDTGELFF. The sequenced part of the CDR3 DNA is TGTGCCAGTAGTATCCGGACAGGGTACGACACCGGGGAG.